These T cell receptor beta chains were read from a single sample in a study of vaccination effects on CD4 cells after COVID-19. Measured with immunoSEQ multiplex PCR; TCRdb has only the in-frame clones, and not every one. The sample holds about 37,000 clones; 65% to 85% are singletons and the top ten take 3%. For these receptors, no antigen is known. This specimen was CD4+ T cells from PBMCs cultured without peptide, taken before COVID-19 vaccination. These TCRs come from a human donor who received a COVID-19 vaccine. The conserved cysteine and the conserved F or W are not part of the CDR3 here. Each record gives: J gene, V gene, CDR3 protein.

J gene: TRBJ1-2; V gene: TRBV18; CDR3 protein: ASSPDRNSNYGYT
J gene: TRBJ2-2; V gene: TRBV4-2; CDR3 protein: ASSQAGLAGANGELF
J gene: TRBJ2-3; V gene: TRBV9; CDR3 protein: ASSVGVETDTQY
J gene: TRBJ2-1; V gene: TRBV19; CDR3 protein: ASGGVNEQF
J gene: TRBJ2-5; V gene: TRBV5-1; CDR3 protein: ASSFQGTSGKETQY
J gene: TRBJ2-7; V gene: TRBV28; CDR3 protein: ASSLTGQGSYEQY
J gene: TRBJ2-3; V gene: TRBV5-1; CDR3 protein: ASSVLSPGADTQY
J gene: TRBJ2-1; V gene: TRBV9; CDR3 protein: ASRAAGENNEQF
J gene: TRBJ2-2; V gene: TRBV2; CDR3 protein: ASSEGGGELF
J gene: TRBJ2-3; V gene: TRBV7-8; CDR3 protein: ASSWARTDTQY
J gene: TRBJ2-6; V gene: TRBV27; CDR3 protein: ASSLYFSGANVLT
J gene: TRBJ1-2; V gene: TRBV9; CDR3 protein: ASSARGDYGYT
J gene: TRBJ2-3; V gene: TRBV10-1; CDR3 protein: ASSEPYPRGPADTQY
J gene: TRBJ2-5; V gene: TRBV15; CDR3 protein: ATTRDSAQETQY
J gene: TRBJ1-5; V gene: TRBV19; CDR3 protein: ASSITGGSNQPQH
J gene: TRBJ2-1; V gene: TRBV2; CDR3 protein: ASSRQREGLFLDEQF
J gene: TRBJ1-5; V gene: TRBV6-5; CDR3 protein: ATADTYSNQPQH
J gene: TRBJ2-2; V gene: TRBV5-5; CDR3 protein: ASSFSDRGPNTGELF
J gene: TRBJ1-1; V gene: TRBV6-5; CDR3 protein: ASSRDRENTEAF
J gene: TRBJ1-3; V gene: TRBV5-1; CDR3 protein: ASSTTGVGNTIY
J gene: TRBJ1-1; V gene: TRBV27; CDR3 protein: ASSPRGGGTEAF
J gene: TRBJ2-1; V gene: TRBV5-1; CDR3 protein: ASNRQGTENEQF
J gene: TRBJ2-7; V gene: TRBV6-2/TRBV6-3; CDR3 protein: ASTPPPSYSYEQY
J gene: TRBJ1-1; V gene: TRBV28; CDR3 protein: ASSLIDGGDEAF
J gene: TRBJ1-3; V gene: TRBV30; CDR3 protein: AWSVGQGNTIY
J gene: TRBJ2-3; V gene: TRBV15; CDR3 protein: ATSREGVTDTQY
J gene: TRBJ1-6; V gene: TRBV28; CDR3 protein: ASSLSGQGYQALH
J gene: TRBJ1-2; V gene: TRBV6-6; CDR3 protein: ASTRTGDYGYT
J gene: TRBJ2-5; V gene: TRBV30; CDR3 protein: AWNWVETQY
J gene: TRBJ1-3; V gene: TRBV4-2; CDR3 protein: ASSRQGARGNTIY
J gene: TRBJ2-1; V gene: TRBV20-1; CDR3 protein: SATPTGEQF
J gene: TRBJ2-1; V gene: TRBV3-1/TRBV3-2; CDR3 protein: ASSPFALYNEQF
J gene: TRBJ2-7; V gene: TRBV5-1; CDR3 protein: ASSLRAGGHYEQY
J gene: TRBJ1-6; V gene: TRBV9; CDR3 protein: ASSLGGYNSPLH
J gene: TRBJ2-1; V gene: TRBV2; CDR3 protein: ASSEGYNEQF
J gene: TRBJ2-7; V gene: TRBV20-1; CDR3 protein: SAVSAPEQY